These 23 T cell receptor beta chains came from one sample sequenced in a study of human T cells and chemical hapten exposure. TCRdb called the RACE reads again in MiXCR, with one record for every CDR3 protein. The sample holds more than 300,000 distinct CDR3 sequences, about 5.1% seen once. Time point defined: pre-sensitization, week 0. Sample treatment: therapeutic diphenylcyclopropenone sensitization with weekly scalp DPC. The source was whole blood, collected in connection with sensitization to the hapten diphenylcyclopropenone (DPC). The receptor source for this set is a woman between 45 and 60 years old with alopecia areata. Some clones in this sample may be carry-over from other donors' samples.

The V and J genes are TRBV28 and TRBJ2-5; D possibly corresponds to TRBD2 (6 bases). Trimming removed 5 bases from V and 5 bases from J, with 18 bases in between. Germline CDR1 is MDHEN and CDR2 is SYDVKM. The CDR3 is 15 residues long. CDR3 DNA sequence: TGTGCCAGCAGTCACCGGGGAGCGGAGGGGGAGACCCAGTACTTC. Protein product: CASSHRGAEGETQYF.

The rearrangement links TRBV2 to TRBJ2-1; weak D call: TRBD2 (5 bases). The V gene's germline CDR1 is SNHLY and CDR2 FYNNEI. There are 13 residues in the CDR3. V shed 2 bases and J shed 5 bases, with 7 bases lying between them. This CDR3 is CASSETRNNEQFF. The CDR3 DNA reads TGTGCCAGCAGTGAAACTAGAAACAATGAGCAGTTCTTC. Complete variable domain (other parts from reference TRBV2 and TRBJ2-1): EPEVTQTPSHQVTQMGQEVILRCVPISNHLYFYWYRQILGQKVEFLVSFYNNEISEKSEIFDDQFSVERPDGSNFTLKIRSTKLEDSAMYFCASSETRNNEQFFGPGTRLTVL.

This clonotype was observed at least ten times. This sequence joins TRBV6-2 or TRBV6-3 and TRBJ2-2, with D maybe TRBD1 (6 bases). The CDR3 totals 16 residues. Germline V gene lookup returns CDR1 MNHEY and CDR2 SVGEGT. Trimming took 7 bases from V and 0 from J, leaving 15 bases between them. CDR3 sequence: CASKRQDVSNTGELFF. The CDR3 DNA follows: TGTGCCAGCAAGAGACAGGATGTGTCGAACACCGGGGAGCTGTTTTTT.

Comments on this clonotype: This may be a read error, as it is one base from a much larger clone. The rearrangement links TRBV27 to TRBJ2-7, with a tentative D call TRBD2 (6 bases). Germline CDR1 reads MNHEY; CDR2 reads SMNVEV (reference sequence). This CDR3 contains 13 residues. The CDR3: CASSLKLAYKQYF. The CDR3 DNA follows: TGTGCCAGCAGTCTTAAACTAGCCTACAAGCAGTACTTC.

About this clonotype itself: This could be a read error, since a much larger clone is one nucleotide away. Here the CDR3 omits its conserved ending phenylalanine or tryptophan, so a read error is the likely source. This chain connects TRBV28 to TRBJ2-7; 13 bases fit TRBD2. The CDR3 totals 16 residues. V shed 5 bases and J 2 bases; nucleotides not matched to a gene: 6. Germline V gene lookup returns CDR1 MDHEN and CDR2 SYDVKM. CDR3 nucleotide sequence: TGTGCCAGCAGTCCCCCGGGACTAGCGGGACCCTACGAGCAGTACTAC. This translates into CASSPPGLAGPYEQYY.

A word on this clonotype: A read error may account for a junction end that differs from germline. This chain connects TRBV20-1 to TRBJ2-4; D unclear. The CDR3 covers 13 residues. CDR1 is DFQATT, CDR2 SNEGSKA, per germline (reference sequence). The CDR3 coding sequence is TGCTGTGCGAGAAGACTCTCTGCGGACATTCAGTACTTC. Residues: CCARRLSADIQYF.

This clonotype was seen at least ten times. The chain has TRBV2 and TRBJ2-2; no clear D. This CDR3 is built from 15 residues. Germline CDR1 reads SNHLY; CDR2 reads FYNNEI. The V end lost 3 bases, the J end lost 1 base, and 9 bases lay between the germline ends. The CDR3 protein is CASSDWRENTGELFF. The CDR3 DNA follows: TGTGCCAGCAGTGACTGGAGAGAGAACACCGGGGAGCTGTTTTTT.

This clonotype has at least ten counts. The chain joins TRBV12-3 or TRBV12-4 to TRBJ2-1; no clear D gene. CDR3 length: 14 residues. V dropped 7 bases and J dropped 4 bases, with 14 bases sitting between them. CDR3 bases: TGTGCCAGCACTCTTCTTCCCTTTTACAATGAGCAGTTCTTC. Its protein product is CASTLLPFYNEQFF.

This clonotype was detected a few times. The chain combines TRBV27 with TRBJ2-7; the match to TRBD2 covers 10 bases. V was clipped by 4 bases and J by 6 bases; unmatched bases: 15. The germline CDR1 and CDR2 sequences are MNHEY and SMNVEV (reference sequence). This CDR3 comprises 17 residues. The CDR3: CASSSLISQREGLEQYF. The CDR3 bases are TGTGCCAGCAGTTCCCTAATCAGTCAGCGGGAGGGACTCGAGCAGTACTTC.

The chain is built from TRBV11-2 and TRBJ1-4; D is possibly TRBD1 (6 bases). From germline, CDR1 is SGHAT and CDR2 FQNNGV. The CDR3 sequence is 15 residues long. V was cut by 4 bases and J by 0 bases, with 9 bases left in between. The CDR3 spells CASSSNRATNEKLFF. CDR3 bases: TGTGCCAGCAGCTCGAACAGGGCAACTAATGAAAAACTGTTTTTT.

This clonotype was observed a few times. The chain recombines TRBV18 with TRBJ1-4; no clear D. V was cut by 3 bases and J by 0 bases, with 11 bases left in between. The germline gives CDR1 KGHSH, CDR2 LQKENI. This CDR3 is built from 16 residues. CDR3 protein: CASSPLPRATNEKLFF. CDR3 in DNA: TGTGCCAGCTCACCCCTGCCCAGAGCAACTAATGAAAAACTGTTTTTT.

This clonotype was counted many times. The J gene is TRBJ1-5, the V gene TRBV12-3 or TRBV12-4; 9 bases line up with TRBD1. V gave up 5 bases and J gave up 4 bases; unmatched junction bases: 0. This CDR3 has 13 residues. The CDR3 sequence is CASSGTGNQPQHF. For the CDR3, the DNA is TGTGCCAGCAGTGGGACAGGGAATCAGCCCCAGCATTTT.

This chain connects TRBV30 to TRBJ2-1; 8 nucleotides align to TRBD2. V lost 7 bases, J lost 9 bases, and 14 bases stayed unmatched. The CDR3 is 14 residues long. Germline V CDR1 and CDR2: GTSNPN, SVGIG (reference sequence). CDR3 sequence (DNA): TGTGCCTCCACCTCGGGACTAGTTAGAGGTGAGCAGTTCTTC. Protein product: CASTSGLVRGEQFF. The variable domain in full, with the rest retrieved from reference TRBV30 and TRBJ2-1, is SQTIHQWPATLVQPVGSPLSLECTVEGTSNPNLYWYRQAAGRGLQLLFYSVGIGQISSEVPQNLSASRPQDRQFILSSKKLLLSDSGFYLCASTSGLVRGEQFFGPGTRLTVL.

This clonotype was seen repeatedly, ten times or more. This rearrangement joins TRBV20-1 to TRBJ2-7; 9 bases fit TRBD2. The CDR3 loop spans 15 amino acids. The germline CDR1 and CDR2 sequences are DFQATT and SNEGSKA (reference sequence). The V gene end was trimmed by 4 bases and the J gene end by 7 bases; junction bases not matched to a gene: 14. CDR3 in DNA: TGCAGTGCTACGTCGGCGGGAGGGCCCATTGAAGAGCAGTACTTC. This sequence encodes CSATSAGGPIEEQYF.

This clonotype has a count of ten or more. CDR3 residues: CSVEVNSDTQYF. The CDR3 bases are TGCAGCGTTGAAGTAAATTCAGATACGCAGTATTTT. V and J are TRBV29-1 and TRBJ2-3; no definite D call. Germline V gives CDR1 SQVTM, CDR2 ANQGSEA. The CDR3 is 12 residues long. With 1 base removed from V and 4 bases from J, the gap between germline ends came to 6 bases.

This clonotype was counted ten times or more. V gene TRBV20-1 combines with J gene TRBJ1-1, with D unclear. The ends were cut back, 0 bases at V and 8 bases at J, with 7 bases in the middle. Germline CDR1 DFQATT, CDR2 SNEGSKA (reference sequence). The CDR3 runs 11 residues. CDR3 region: CSARDGAEAFF. The CDR3 DNA reads as TGCAGTGCTAGAGATGGCGCAGAAGCTTTCTTT.

This clonotype was picked up many times. The V gene is TRBV29-1, the J gene TRBJ1-1; TRBD1 aligns across 8 bases. The length of the CDR3 is 13 residues. CDR1 SQVTM and CDR2 ANQGSEA come from the germline V gene. The ends lost 5 bases at V and 8 bases at J; junction bases unmatched: 10. Here the CDR3 DNA reads TGCAGCGTTCCCGACAGGGGCTCGCCCGAAGCTTTCTTT. This codes for CSVPDRGSPEAFF. The variable domain in full, completed from reference TRBV29-1 and TRBJ1-1, reads SAVISQKPSRDICQRGTSLTIQCQVDSQVTMMFWYRQQPGQSLTLIATANQGSEATYESGFVIDKFPISRPNLTFSTLTVSNMSPEDSSIYLCSVPDRGSPEAFFGQGTRLTVV.

This clonotype was seen repeatedly, ten times or more. This sequence joins TRBV2 and TRBJ2-7; 8 bases are a match to TRBD1. The V and J ends lost 1 base and 2 bases, in that order; junction bases with no gene match: 4. This CDR3 has 15 residues. The germline CDR1 and CDR2 sequences are SNHLY and FYNNEI. The CDR3 spells CASSEGGRGPYEQYF. The CDR3 region has the DNA TGTGCCAGCAGTGAAGGGGGCAGGGGGCCCTACGAGCAGTACTTC.

The sample holds many counts of this clonotype. The rearrangement joins TRBV6-2 or TRBV6-3 to TRBJ1-1; TRBD1 is a possible D gene (5 bases). The germline V and J ends were trimmed by 7 bases and 4 bases, with 19 bases remaining between them. This CDR3 has 15 amino acids. CDR1 is MNHEY and CDR2 is SVGEGT in the germline V gene. CDR3 amino acids: CASTPAGKAGTEAFF. CDR3 in DNA: TGTGCCAGCACCCCCGCAGGGAAGGCTGGCACTGAAGCTTTCTTT.

The sample holds many counts of this clonotype. The rearrangement links TRBV7-2 to TRBJ1-4; the D gene is possibly TRBD1 (5 bases). The CDR3 sequence is 15 residues long. Germline CDR1 SGHTA, CDR2 FQGNSA. V was shortened by 5 bases and J by 7 bases, with 17 bases between the two germline ends. The CDR3 sequence: CASSLGRGATEKLFF. CDR3 nucleotide sequence: TGTGCCAGCAGCCTGGGACGTGGGGCGACTGAAAAACTGTTTTTT. Full variable domain (remainder filled in from reference TRBV7-2 and TRBJ1-4): GAGVSQSPSNKVTEKGKDVELRCDPISGHTALYWYRQSLGQGLEFLIYFQGNSAPDKSGLPSDRFSAERTGGSVSTLTIQRTQQEDSAVYLCASSLGRGATEKLFFGSGTQLSVL.

This clonotype was seen only a few times. V usage is TRBV30 and J usage is TRBJ1-6; no firm D call. V gave up 2 bases and J gave up 8 bases, with 7 bases separating them. This CDR3 has 12 amino acids. Germline V gene sequence: CDR1 GTSNPN, CDR2 SVGIG (reference sequence). CDR3 loop: CAWSYQYSPLHF. CDR3 nucleotides: TGTGCCTGGAGTTATCAGTATTCACCCCTCCACTTT.

This clonotype came up many times. V is TRBV5-5 and J is TRBJ1-3; tentative D call: TRBD1 (5 bases). The germline gives CDR1 SGHKS, CDR2 YYEKEE (reference sequence). Trimming shortened V by 4 bases and J by 2 bases, and 16 bases separated the two germline ends. This CDR3 contains 16 residues. CDR3 residues: CASSLGDGGAGNTIYF. CDR3 coding DNA: TGTGCCAGCAGCCTAGGGGACGGAGGAGCTGGAAACACCATATATTTT.

This clonotype was counted many times. This chain uses TRBV27 with TRBJ2-1; the D gene is possibly TRBD1 (6 bases). V was cut by 5 bases and J by 0 bases, with 14 bases left in between. Germline CDR1 is MNHEY and CDR2 is SMNVEV (reference sequence). This CDR3 is built from 16 residues. CDR3 residues: CASSPRTGPSYNEQFF. The DNA for the CDR3 is TGTGCCAGCAGTCCTAGAACAGGGCCCTCCTACAATGAGCAGTTCTTC.